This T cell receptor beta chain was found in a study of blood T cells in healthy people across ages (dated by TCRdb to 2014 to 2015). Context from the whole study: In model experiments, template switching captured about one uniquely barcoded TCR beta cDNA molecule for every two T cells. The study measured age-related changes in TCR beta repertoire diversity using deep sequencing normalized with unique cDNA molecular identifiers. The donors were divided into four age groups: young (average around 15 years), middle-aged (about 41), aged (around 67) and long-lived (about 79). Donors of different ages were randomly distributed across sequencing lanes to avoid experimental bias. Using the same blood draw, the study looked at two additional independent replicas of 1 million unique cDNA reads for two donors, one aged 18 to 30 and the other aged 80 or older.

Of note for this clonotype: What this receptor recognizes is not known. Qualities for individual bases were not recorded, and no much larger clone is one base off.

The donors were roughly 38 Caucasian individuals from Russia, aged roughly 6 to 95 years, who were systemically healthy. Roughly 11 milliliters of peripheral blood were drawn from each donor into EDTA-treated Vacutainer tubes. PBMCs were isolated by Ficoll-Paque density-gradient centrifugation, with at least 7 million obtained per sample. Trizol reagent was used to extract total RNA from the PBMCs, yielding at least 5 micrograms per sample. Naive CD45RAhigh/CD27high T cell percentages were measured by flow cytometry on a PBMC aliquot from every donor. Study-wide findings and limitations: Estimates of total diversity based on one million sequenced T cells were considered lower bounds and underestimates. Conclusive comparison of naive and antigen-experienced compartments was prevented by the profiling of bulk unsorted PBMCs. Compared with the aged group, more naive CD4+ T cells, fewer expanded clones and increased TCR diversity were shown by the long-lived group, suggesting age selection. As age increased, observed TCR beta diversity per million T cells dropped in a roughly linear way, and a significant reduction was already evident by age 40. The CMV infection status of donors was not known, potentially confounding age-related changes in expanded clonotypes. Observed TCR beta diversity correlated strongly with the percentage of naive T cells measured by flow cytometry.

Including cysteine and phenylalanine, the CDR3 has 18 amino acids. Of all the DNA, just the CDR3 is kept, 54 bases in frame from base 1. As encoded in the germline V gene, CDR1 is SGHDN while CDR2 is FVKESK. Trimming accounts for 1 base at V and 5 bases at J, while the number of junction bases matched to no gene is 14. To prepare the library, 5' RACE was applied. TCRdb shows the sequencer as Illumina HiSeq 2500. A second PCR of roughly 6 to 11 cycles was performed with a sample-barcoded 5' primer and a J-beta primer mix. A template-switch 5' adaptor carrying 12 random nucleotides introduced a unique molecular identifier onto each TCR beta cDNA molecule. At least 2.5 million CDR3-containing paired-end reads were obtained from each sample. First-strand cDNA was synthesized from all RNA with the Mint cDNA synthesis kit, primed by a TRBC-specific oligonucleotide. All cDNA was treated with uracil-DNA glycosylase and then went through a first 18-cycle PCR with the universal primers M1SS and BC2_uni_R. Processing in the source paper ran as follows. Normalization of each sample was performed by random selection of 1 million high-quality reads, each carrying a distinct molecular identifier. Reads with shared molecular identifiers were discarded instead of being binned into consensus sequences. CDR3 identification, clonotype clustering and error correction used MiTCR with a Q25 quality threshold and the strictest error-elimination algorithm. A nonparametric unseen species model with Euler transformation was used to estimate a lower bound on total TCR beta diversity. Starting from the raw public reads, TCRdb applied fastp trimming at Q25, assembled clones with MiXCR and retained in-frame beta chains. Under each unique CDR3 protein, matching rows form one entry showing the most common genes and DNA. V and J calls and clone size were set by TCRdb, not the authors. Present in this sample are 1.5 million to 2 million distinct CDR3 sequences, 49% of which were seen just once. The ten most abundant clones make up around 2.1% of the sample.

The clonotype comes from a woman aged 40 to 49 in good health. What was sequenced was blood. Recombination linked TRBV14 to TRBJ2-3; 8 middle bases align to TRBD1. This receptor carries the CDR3 CASSQAHTGTGWGDTQYF. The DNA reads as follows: TGTGCCAGCAGCCAAGCTCATACCGGGACAGGTTGGGGAGATACGCAGTATTTT.